The sequence of this T cell receptor (beta chain) was determined in a study of CD8+ T cells in alopecia areata. Losses at the gene ends were 3 bases for V and 4 bases for J; bases not matched to a gene: 3. This CDR3 spans 13 amino acids. Looked up from germline, CDR1 is SGDLS and CDR2 is YYNGEE. This clone has more than one count but fewer than ten. Extracted RNA was reverse transcribed, and the resulting cDNA served as sequencing template. Assay used: immunoSEQ multiplex PCR; TCRdb lists only in-frame clones, some missing. The sample carries approximately 180,000 clones, roughly 50% recorded once. Treatment here: oral pan-JAK inhibitor, 5-10 mg twice daily.

The source is a human donor with alopecia areata. The chain is built from TRBV9 and TRBJ1-2; 7 bases map to TRBD1. The sample here was CD8+ T cells sorted from blood, taken at week 24, from a patient treated with tofacitinib. The CDR3 loop reads CASSAGGPYGYTF. For the CDR3, the DNA is TGTGCCAGCAGCGCAGGGGGACCCTATGGCTACACCTTC.